This passage covers 32 T cell receptor beta chains from one sample sequenced in a study of early T cells in non-severe SARS-CoV-2 infection. One entry per CDR3 protein results from TCRdb running MiXCR on the 5' RACE reads. The table shows around 76,000 distinct CDR3 sequences, with roughly 15% occurring only once. The sequences come from whole blood, collected at baseline. Receptors were obtained from an adult who was a healthcare worker with PCR-confirmed SARS-CoV-2 infection or an uninfected control (not recorded which).

This clonotype was counted at least ten times. The chain links TRBV6-5 to TRBJ1-2, with D possibly being TRBD1 (6 bases). CDR1 MNHEY and CDR2 SVGAGI come from the germline V gene. CDR3 size: 15 residues. V lost 1 base, J lost 4 bases, and 13 bases lay in between. CDR3 bases: TGTGCCAGCAGTTACTTAACAGGGCCGCTCTATGGCTACACCTTC. Protein: CASSYLTGPLYGYTF.

This clonotype was recorded a few times. V is TRBV7-3 and J is TRBJ2-2; no firm D call. This CDR3 region has 14 residues. In germline, CDR1 is SGHTA, CDR2 FQGTGA. Trimming left V 5 bases short and J 6 bases short, with 13 bases between. Here the CDR3 DNA reads TGTGCCAGCAGCCCCTATACTACCCCCGGGGAGCTGTTTTTT. Its translation: CASSPYTTPGELFF.

This chain connects TRBV28 to TRBJ2-3, with 11 bases aligning to TRBD2. From germline, CDR1 is MDHEN and CDR2 SYDVKM. The CDR3 has 14 amino acids. Losses at the gene ends were 7 bases for V and 8 bases for J; bases not matched to a gene: 8. CDR3 in amino acids: CASTLSGGDGTQYF. CDR3 DNA: TGTGCCAGCACCCTTAGCGGGGGGGATGGTACGCAGTATTTT.

The rearrangement links TRBV3-1 to TRBJ2-3, with D perhaps TRBD2 (5 bases). The CDR3 contains 16 residues. Trimming shortened V by 2 bases and J by 0 bases, and 12 bases separated the two germline ends. Per germline, CDR1 LGHDT and CDR2 YNNKEL (reference sequence). The CDR3 DNA sequence: TGTGCCAGCAGCCAAAAGAGGGATCTTAGCACAGATACGCAGTATTTT. It yields the protein CASSQKRDLSTDTQYF.

This clonotype was detected ten times or more. This chain uses TRBV7-7 with TRBJ2-5, with TRBD1 identical over 7 bases. The V segment lost 4 bases and the J segment 0 bases; nucleotides outside the gene matches: 2. There are 14 residues in the CDR3. Germline CDR1 SSHAT, CDR2 FNYEAQ (reference sequence). The CDR3 sequence is CASSSGQDQETQYF. The CDR3 DNA reads TGTGCCAGCAGCTCCGGACAGGACCAAGAGACCCAGTACTTC.

This clonotype was seen just once. The J gene is TRBJ1-1, the V gene TRBV5-1; D unresolved. This CDR3 is 14 amino acids long. The germline V and J ends were trimmed by 3 bases and 0 bases, with 9 bases remaining between them. In germline, CDR1 is SGHRS, CDR2 YFSETQ. Here the CDR3 reads CASSSETLNTEAFF. The CDR3 DNA reads as TGCGCCAGCAGCTCCGAGACCTTGAACACTGAAGCTTTCTTT.

In this sample, this clonotype turned up a few times. The chain has TRBV5-4 and TRBJ2-3, with D possibly being TRBD1 (5 bases). The CDR3 totals 14 residues. V was pared by 4 bases and J by 1 base, with 10 bases between. CDR1 and CDR2 (germline): SGHNT, YYREEE (reference sequence). CDR3 protein: CASSGAGRTDTQYF. The CDR3 DNA reads as TGTGCCAGCAGCGGGGCAGGGCGCACAGATACGCAGTATTTT. Supplemented by reference TRBV5-4 and TRBJ2-3, the full variable domain reads ETGVTQSPTHLIKTRGQQVTLRCSSQSGHNTVSWYQQALGQGPQFIFQYYREEENGRGNFPPRFSGLQFPNYSSELNVNALELDDSALYLCASSGAGRTDTQYFGPGTRLTVL.

This clonotype was observed a few times. The chain couples TRBV2 to TRBJ2-1, with a weak D call TRBD2 (5 bases). V was pared by 6 bases and J by 0 bases, with 18 bases between. Germline V gene lookup returns CDR1 SNHLY and CDR2 FYNNEI. The length of the CDR3 is 17 residues. The chain's CDR3 is CASSHTLALSSYNEQFF. Written as DNA, the CDR3 is TGTGCCAGCAGCCATACTTTAGCGTTAAGCTCCTACAATGAGCAGTTCTTC.

This clonotype has ten or more counts. V usage is TRBV2 and J usage is TRBJ2-1; perhaps TRBD2 as D (6 bases). Trimming left V 4 bases short and J 8 bases short, with 18 bases between. CDR3 size: 15 residues. Germline lookup yields CDR1 SNHLY and CDR2 FYNNEI. CDR3 nucleotides: TGTGCCAGCAGTGGGAGGAGGGGCTCCGTCTATGAGCAGTTCTTC. Protein product: CASSGRRGSVYEQFF.

This clonotype was found a few times. The rearrangement links TRBV7-2 to TRBJ2-7; the D gene could be TRBD1 or TRBD2 (6 bases each). The germline V and J ends were trimmed by 1 base and 7 bases, with 11 bases remaining between them. The CDR3 totals 13 residues. Looked up from germline, CDR1 is SGHTA and CDR2 is FQGNSA. CDR3 nucleotides: TGTGCCAGCAGCTTAGATGGGGGGCGGGAGCAGTACTTC. Its protein is CASSLDGGREQYF.

This clonotype was counted a few times. V is TRBV19 and J is TRBJ1-1; TRBD1 might be the D (5 bases). The CDR3 sequence is 12 residues long. Germline V gives CDR1 LNHDA, CDR2 SQIVND (reference sequence). The ends were cut back, 5 bases at V and 11 bases at J, with 15 bases in the middle. CDR3 sequence (DNA): TGTGCCAGTAGTGTCGGGACCAAAGCGGCTTTCTTT. This gives the protein CASSVGTKAAFF.

In this sample, this clonotype turned up many times. V gene TRBV19 combines with J gene TRBJ2-7; 7 bases line up with TRBD1. The CDR3 sequence is 14 residues long. V trimming: 1 base; J trimming: 4 bases; junction bases outside the gene matches: 4. CDR1 is LNHDA and CDR2 is SQIVND in the germline V gene (reference sequence). The CDR3: CASSIAGQAYEQYF. For the CDR3, the DNA is TGTGCCAGTAGTATAGCTGGACAGGCTTACGAGCAGTACTTC.

The rearrangement joins TRBV24-1 to TRBJ2-1; D is undetermined. V lost 0 bases and J 5 bases, leaving 1 base between the germline ends. Germline CDR1 KGHDR, CDR2 SFDVKD. The CDR3 loop spans 12 amino acids. CDR3 amino acids: CATSDLNNEQFF. In nucleotides, the CDR3 is TGTGCCACCAGTGATTTGAACAATGAGCAGTTCTTC.

This clonotype came up a few times. The chain links TRBV15 to TRBJ2-5; tentative D call: TRBD2 (5 bases). Looked up from germline, CDR1 is LNHNV and CDR2 is YYDKDF (reference sequence). The ends were cut back, 2 bases at V and 3 bases at J, with 13 bases in the middle. The CDR3 is 15 residues long. The chain's CDR3 is CATSRPPSAEETQYF. CDR3 sequence (DNA): TGTGCCACCAGCAGACCTCCCTCAGCGGAAGAGACCCAGTACTTC.

This clonotype has just a few counts. The genes are TRBV30 and TRBJ2-5, with TRBD2 matching 8 bases. The CDR3 is 16 amino acids. V lost 3 bases to trimming and J lost 5 bases; unmatched junction nucleotides: 14. Germline V lookup: CDR1 GTSNPN, CDR2 SVGIG (reference sequence). CDR3 residues: CAWRRGTSGPLETQYF. The DNA for the CDR3 is TGTGCCTGGAGGAGAGGTACTAGCGGCCCCCTGGAGACCCAGTACTTC.

This clonotype was counted many times. CDR3 amino acids: CASMAQRLNTEAFF. Here the CDR3 DNA reads TGCGCCAGCATGGCACAGAGACTGAACACTGAAGCTTTCTTT. V is TRBV5-1 and J is TRBJ1-1; D unresolved. V was trimmed by 6 bases and J by 0 bases, leaving 12 bases between them. The germline gives CDR1 SGHRS, CDR2 YFSETQ. The CDR3 contains 14 residues.

The rearrangement uses TRBV6-5 and TRBJ2-7, with 11 bases fitting TRBD2. V was pared by 2 bases and J by 3 bases, with 3 bases of the junction left unmatched. This CDR3 contains 15 residues. The V gene's germline CDR1 is MNHEY and CDR2 SVGAGI. This CDR3 reads CASSYTGLAVYEQYF. DNA of the CDR3: TGTGCCAGCAGTTACACGGGACTAGCGGTCTACGAGCAGTACTTC.

In this sample, this clonotype turned up many times. The V gene is TRBV7-6, the J gene TRBJ2-3; 9 bases are shared with TRBD1. The V and J ends lost 5 bases and 0 bases, in that order; junction bases with no gene match: 6. Germline V gives CDR1 SGHVS, CDR2 FNYEAQ. This CDR3 region has 16 residues. The CDR3 sequence is CASSLTGQGSTDTQYF. The CDR3 DNA follows: TGTGCCAGCAGCCTTACGGGACAGGGTAGCACAGATACGCAGTATTTT.

This clonotype was observed a handful of times. The V gene is TRBV6-6, the J gene TRBJ1-3, with D possibly being TRBD1 (5 bases). Germline V gives CDR1 MNHNY, CDR2 SVGAGI (reference sequence). The CDR3 extends over 12 amino acids. Trimming took off 6 bases at V and 6 bases at J, with 9 bases between the two ends. The CDR3, as DNA: TGTGCCAGCAGAGGGACGGCAAACACCATATATTTT. Translation: CASRGTANTIYF.

The V call is TRBV29-1, the J call TRBJ1-1; TRBD1 agrees at 9 bases. The V gene end was trimmed by 8 bases and the J gene end by 0 bases; junction bases not matched to a gene: 7. The CDR3 totals 14 residues. Germline assignment: CDR1 SQVTM and CDR2 ANQGSEA. CDR3 in amino acids: CSSGTGHLNTEAFF. CDR3 DNA: TGCAGCTCAGGGACAGGGCACTTGAACACTGAAGCTTTCTTT.

This clonotype has more than one count but fewer than ten. The V gene is TRBV7-3, the J gene TRBJ1-2, with no clear D. The CDR3 totals 13 residues. V dropped 1 base and J dropped 3 bases, with 6 bases sitting between them. The germline CDR1 and CDR2 sequences are SGHTA and FQGTGA. The CDR3 region has the DNA TGTGCCAGCAGCTTAATGGGCGACTATGGCTACACCTTC. Amino acids: CASSLMGDYGYTF.

This clonotype was detected a few times. The rearrangement joins TRBV7-6 to TRBJ1-1, with D maybe TRBD1 (5 bases). V lost 3 bases to trimming and J lost 5 bases, with 13 bases between them. The CDR3 length is 14 residues. Germline assignment: CDR1 SGHVS and CDR2 FNYEAQ. The CDR3 protein is CASSFSGGGTEAFF. The CDR3 DNA is TGTGCCAGCAGCTTCAGCGGGGGGGGGACTGAAGCTTTCTTT.

This clonotype was observed many times. The chain couples TRBV20-1 to TRBJ2-7, with no clear D. With 0 bases removed from V and 3 bases from J, the gap between germline ends came to 9 bases. The CDR3 totals 13 residues. CDR1 and CDR2 from the germline V gene are DFQATT and SNEGSKA (reference sequence). The CDR3 sequence: CSARDQTIYEQYF. The CDR3 coding sequence is TGCAGTGCTAGAGATCAAACTATCTACGAGCAGTACTTC.

In its sample, this clonotype was seen many times. This chain links TRBV7-9 with TRBJ2-1; TRBD2 matches at 7 bases. V trimming: 7 bases; J trimming: 15 bases; junction bases outside the gene matches: 18. The CDR3 length is 14 residues. Germline CDR1 SEHNR, CDR2 FQNEAQ (reference sequence). The CDR3 protein is CASTEGATAGDLFF. The CDR3 DNA sequence: TGTGCCAGCACCGAAGGGGCTACGGCGGGAGATCTGTTCTTC.

The genes are TRBV28 and TRBJ2-5; 7 bases are a match to TRBD1. The CDR3 totals 14 residues. V dropped 6 bases and J dropped 4; count of bases not matched to a gene: 8. CDR1 MDHEN and CDR2 SYDVKM come from the germline V gene. In DNA, the CDR3 is TGTGCCAGCAGAAAAGGGGGCGCAGCAGAGACCCAGTACTTC. Protein sequence: CASRKGGAAETQYF.

This clonotype was picked up many times. The chain employs TRBV7-8 and TRBJ2-3; 9 bases align to TRBD1. Germline CDR1 is SGHVS and CDR2 is FQNEAQ. The V segment lost 5 bases and the J segment 5 bases; nucleotides outside the gene matches: 8. The CDR3 has 15 residues. The CDR3 nucleotides are TGTGCCAGCAGCCGACAGGGGGGCCAGGGAGATACGCAGTATTTT. The encoded protein is CASSRQGGQGDTQYF.

This clonotype was recorded at least ten times. The CDR3 region is CASSVGLEGAIDTQYF. In nucleotides, the CDR3 is TGTGCCAGCAGTGTGGGACTTGAGGGAGCGATAGATACGCAGTATTTT. The chain recombines TRBV2 with TRBJ2-3; the D gene is possibly TRBD2 (6 bases). Trimming took 4 bases from V and 5 from J, leaving 19 bases between them. Germline assignment: CDR1 SNHLY and CDR2 FYNNEI. The CDR3 covers 16 residues.

V and J are TRBV15 and TRBJ2-7; 7 positions match TRBD1. V trimming: 6 bases; J trimming: 3 bases; junction bases outside the gene matches: 8. Germline CDR1 LNHNV, CDR2 YYDKDF (reference sequence). The CDR3 consists of 14 residues. The CDR3 spells CATREKGANYEQYF. CDR3 DNA sequence: TGTGCCACCAGGGAGAAGGGGGCCAACTACGAGCAGTACTTC.

This clonotype was counted ten times or more. The gene calls are TRBV12-3 or TRBV12-4 and TRBJ1-4; D is unclear. The CDR3 runs to 16 residues. Trimming left V 3 bases short and J 2 bases short, with 13 bases between. CDR3 DNA: TGTGCCAGCAGTTTCGGCGCTATAGGGACTAATGAAAAACTGTTTTTT. It yields the protein CASSFGAIGTNEKLFF.

The sample holds a few counts of this clonotype. The chain recombines TRBV5-1 with TRBJ2-1; D is unclear. Germline-derived CDR1 and CDR2 are SGHRS and YFSETQ. The CDR3 has 15 residues. V was trimmed by 7 bases and J by 6 bases, leaving 20 bases between them. CDR3 DNA: TGCGCCAGCTCCAAACTCGGACGGAGCCCCAATGAGCAGTTCTTC. It is translated as CASSKLGRSPNEQFF. Full variable domain (missing parts from reference TRBV5-1 and TRBJ2-1): KAGVTQTPRYLIKTRGQQVTLSCSPISGHRSVSWYQQTPGQGLQFLFEYFSETQRNKGNFPGRFSGRQFSNSRSEMNVSTLELGDSALYLCASSKLGRSPNEQFFGPGTRLTVL.

This clonotype has at least ten counts. J is TRBJ2-7 and V is TRBV9; 7 bases are a match to TRBD1. CDR1 is SGDLS and CDR2 is YYNGEE in the germline V gene. The CDR3 length is 14 residues. The J segment lost 2 bases and the V segment lost 2 bases, leaving 4 bases of the junction unmatched. In nucleotides, the CDR3 is TGTGCCAGCAGCGTCCAGGGGGTCCCCTACGAGCAGTACTTC. Translating it yields CASSVQGVPYEQYF.

This clonotype turned up a few times. The genes are TRBV5-1 and TRBJ2-3; possibly TRBD1 for D (5 bases). Germline lookup yields CDR1 SGHRS and CDR2 YFSETQ. The CDR3 sequence is 16 residues long. Trimming took 6 bases from V and 3 from J, leaving 20 bases between them. This CDR3 is CASTRQSRVWTDTQYF. CDR3 bases: TGCGCCAGCACCCGACAGTCGAGAGTTTGGACAGATACGCAGTATTTT.